The entry below gives a single T cell receptor (beta chain) sequence along with its context. This clonotype was observed at least ten times. The specificity of this receptor is unknown. Per-nucleotide qualities are absent, and no much larger clonotype sits a single base away. These data come from a study of T-cell reconstitution after alpha-beta-depleted transplantation in children (TCRdb year 2016). In terms of the full investigation: T-cell immune reconstitution after TCRalphabeta/CD19-depleted allogeneic hematopoietic cell transplantation in children was quantitatively tracked in the study by means of TCR repertoire profiling.

To prepare the library, PCR was applied. Instrument used: Illumina HiSeq 2500. Molecular barcoding was employed in the preparation of TCR libraries, with unique molecular identifiers being used to normalize TCRbeta repertoire quantification. The raw public data were reprocessed by TCRdb itself: fastp quality trimming at Q25, MiXCR clonotype calling, in-frame beta chains only. All rows with the same CDR3 protein become a single entry with the most common DNA and genes. Counted in this sample were nearly 550,000 distinct CDR3 sequences; around 20% of them appeared once. The ten largest account for 3% to 4% of the sample. V is pared back by 4 bases and J by 2 bases, with 9 bases lying between the germline termini. The CDR3 measures 13 amino acids from cysteine to phenylalanine. The sequence is cut down to CDR3 DNA, 39 bases in frame from base 1. Looking up the germline V gene yields CDR1 SQVTM and CDR2 ANQGSEA.

This clonotype was sampled from a human donor who donated a stem cell graft to a child with acute lymphoblastic leukemia. The receptor chain draws on TRBV29-1 and TRBJ2-1; possibly the D gene is TRBD1, per 6 matching bases. The sample was PBMCs from the stem cell graft donor, taken from the stem cell graft. The CDR3: CSVVGTPYNEQFF. The nucleotides are TGCAGCGTTGTAGGGACACCCTACAATGAGCAGTTCTTC.